These 29 T cell receptor beta chains share one sample of origin, sequenced in a study of monozygotic twins with inflammatory bowel disease. Each CDR3 protein gets one entry in TCRdb, which reprocessed the 5' RACE reads and gives no DNA. Seen in this sample are 150,000 to 200,000 distinct CDR3 sequences; the ten most common clones hold about 2.7%. The sample was blood. The receptor set was obtained from a human donor with ulcerative colitis or Crohn's disease, or a healthy co-twin of an affected twin (not recorded which).

J is TRBJ2-1 and V is TRBV20-1. Germline V CDR1 and CDR2: DFQATT, SNEGSKA (reference sequence). This CDR3 is 12 amino acids long. CDR3 residues: CSARLRNNEQFF.

The chain recombines TRBV12-3 or TRBV12-4 with TRBJ2-2. The CDR3 consists of 16 residues. CDR3 protein: CASSPYLIRNTGELFF.

The chain uses TRBV18 and TRBJ2-2; the D gene TCRdb calls, TRBD2, cannot be checked with no DNA. The CDR3 has 14 residues. The germline gives CDR1 KGHSH, CDR2 LQKENI. CDR3 protein: CASSPFRAGDAMIF.

CDR3 region: CASGDNQPQHF. The genes are TRBV6-1 and TRBJ1-5; TCRdb lists TRBD1, though no DNA is available to test this call. The germline gives CDR1 MNHNS, CDR2 SASEGT. The CDR3 runs to 11 residues.

The rearrangement uses TRBV4-1 and TRBJ2-5; TCRdb lists TRBD2, though no DNA is available to test this call. This CDR3 is built from 17 residues. Germline CDR1 and CDR2: MGHRA and YSYEKL. The CDR3 loop reads CASSQDNRAGRGETQYF.

This chain links TRBV7-9 with TRBJ1-1; TCRdb's assignment of TRBD1 cannot be checked, as there is no DNA. There are 14 residues in the CDR3. Germline V gene lookup returns CDR1 SEHNR and CDR2 FQNEAQ (reference sequence). CDR3 region: CASSLDSTHPEAFF.

This chain uses TRBV12-3 or TRBV12-4 with TRBJ2-3. The CDR3 runs to 12 residues. CDR3 region: CASSLWTDTQYF.

The chain combines TRBV19 with TRBJ1-5; lacking DNA, the TRBD1 call made by TCRdb goes unchecked. This CDR3 has 15 amino acids. Germline V gene sequence: CDR1 LNHDA, CDR2 SQIVND (reference sequence). The CDR3: CATNTGSYSNQPQHF.

V is TRBV7-9 and J is TRBJ2-2; no DNA is available, so the TRBD2 call from TCRdb remains unchecked. This CDR3 region has 15 residues. The germline V gene has CDR1 SEHNR and CDR2 FQNEAQ (reference sequence). The CDR3 spells CASSDTRANTGELFF.

The rearrangement joins TRBV9 to TRBJ1-2; absent DNA, TCRdb's TRBD1 call cannot be checked. In germline, CDR1 is SGDLS, CDR2 YYNGEE. The CDR3 loop spans 13 amino acids. The CDR3 spells CASSVGERGGYTF.

V usage is TRBV21-1 and J usage is TRBJ2-1. TRBV21-1 is classified as a pseudogene. This CDR3 is built from 13 residues. The CDR3 sequence is CASSKGSSTEQFF.

V and J are TRBV5-1 and TRBJ2-3; TCRdb reports TRBD2, a call that lacks DNA to check it against. Germline loops: CDR1 SGHRS, CDR2 YFSETQ. There are 14 residues in the CDR3. CDR3: CASSREGRGDTQYF.

The V gene is TRBV18, the J gene TRBJ2-1. Germline loops: CDR1 KGHSH, CDR2 LQKENI. This CDR3 is built from 12 residues. CDR3: CASSPTGDEQFF. Filled out from reference TRBV18 and TRBJ2-1, the complete variable domain reads NAGVMQNPRHLVRRRGQEARLRCSPMKGHSHVYWYRQLPEEGLKFMVYLQKENIIDESGMPKERFSAEFPKEGPSILRIQQVVRGDSAAYFCASSPTGDEQFFGPGTRLTVL.

The chain recombines TRBV12-3 or TRBV12-4 with TRBJ2-3. The CDR3 runs to 13 residues. The chain's CDR3 is CASTTPVTDTQYF.

The chain couples TRBV19 to TRBJ1-1; TCRdb returns TRBD1, unconfirmable since there is no DNA. The CDR3 length is 14 residues. Germline V gene data show CDR1 as LNHDA and CDR2 as SQIVND (reference sequence). CDR3 loop: CASSIPTGATEAFF. Together with reference TRBV19 and TRBJ1-1, the CDR3 gives the full variable domain: DGGITQSPKYLFRKEGQNVTLSCEQNLNHDAMYWYRQDPGQGLRLIYYSQIVNDFQKGDIAEGYSVSREKKESFPLTVTSAQKNPTAFYLCASSIPTGATEAFFGQGTRLTVV.

The V gene is TRBV20-1, the J gene TRBJ1-2; absent DNA, TCRdb's TRBD1 call cannot be checked. The length of the CDR3 is 15 residues. CDR1 and CDR2 (germline): DFQATT, SNEGSKA (reference sequence). The CDR3 sequence is CSASPTGGVVSGYTF.

This chain links TRBV14 with TRBJ2-1. The CDR3 runs to 14 residues. Looked up from germline, CDR1 is SGHDN and CDR2 is FVKESK. The CDR3 loop reads CASSQDRTYNEQFF.

This rearrangement joins TRBV10-3 to TRBJ2-7; TCRdb's D call of TRBD1 is untestable without DNA. Germline-derived CDR1 and CDR2 are ENHRY and SYGVKD. The CDR3 runs to 13 residues. The CDR3 spells CAISESSGGEQYF.

This chain uses TRBV5-1 with TRBJ2-1; TCRdb outputs TRBD2, but without DNA this stays unchecked. There are 14 residues in the CDR3. The V gene's germline CDR1 is SGHRS and CDR2 YFSETQ. CDR3 in amino acids: CATPERKGTNEQFF.

The V gene is TRBV20-1, the J gene TRBJ1-5. The CDR3 extends over 13 amino acids. Germline V gene sequence: CDR1 DFQATT, CDR2 SNEGSKA (reference sequence). The CDR3 spells CSAETLSNQPQHF.

This chain connects TRBV5-1 to TRBJ2-5; TCRdb indicates TRBD1, and absent DNA this call remains unverified. This CDR3 region has 12 residues. Germline CDR1 reads SGHRS; CDR2 reads YFSETQ. The CDR3 sequence: CASSFQGETQYF. The complete variable domain, with remaining parts taken from reference TRBV5-1 and TRBJ2-5, reads KAGVTQTPRYLIKTRGQQVTLSCSPISGHRSVSWYQQTPGQGLQFLFEYFSETQRNKGNFPGRFSGRQFSNSRSEMNVSTLELGDSALYLCASSFQGETQYFGPGTRLLVL.

The rearrangement uses TRBV7-3 and TRBJ2-1; checking the TCRdb D call of TRBD1 is not possible without DNA. The germline V gene has CDR1 SGHTA and CDR2 FQGTGA. The CDR3 sequence is 15 residues long. The CDR3 sequence: CASSSGSHGTNEQFF. The full variable domain, in which reference TRBV7-3 and TRBJ2-1 provide the parts outside the CDR3, is GAGVSQTPSNKVTEKGKYVELRCDPISGHTALYWYRQSLGQGPEFLIYFQGTGAADDSGLPNDRFFAVRPEGSVSTLKIQRTERGDSAVYLCASSSGSHGTNEQFFGPGTRLTVL.

The genes are TRBV6-1 and TRBJ2-6. Germline CDR1 MNHNS, CDR2 SASEGT. This CDR3 spans 15 amino acids. This CDR3 reads CASSRSWVGANVLTF.

This chain uses TRBV20-1 with TRBJ2-1; TCRdb designates TRBD2, a call that cannot be tested without DNA. Germline-derived CDR1 and CDR2 are DFQATT and SNEGSKA (reference sequence). This CDR3 has 14 residues. CDR3 amino acids: CSASSGRGLNEQFF.

The gene calls are TRBV12-3 or TRBV12-4 and TRBJ2-1; TCRdb gives TRBD2 as the D gene, but with no DNA this cannot be confirmed. CDR3 length: 15 residues. CDR3 residues: CASSTSSGRTNEQFF.

This chain links TRBV6-5 with TRBJ2-7. The germline V gene encodes CDR1 MNHEY and CDR2 SVGAGI. The CDR3 loop spans 13 amino acids. The CDR3 sequence: CASSYGLAYEQYF.

This chain links TRBV7-7 with TRBJ2-5; TCRdb lists TRBD1, though no DNA is available to test this call. Germline V gene sequence: CDR1 SSHAT, CDR2 FNYEAQ (reference sequence). The CDR3 extends over 15 amino acids. CDR3 protein: CASSGRAGGVETQYF.

This sequence joins TRBV29-1 and TRBJ2-7; TCRdb's assignment of TRBD2 cannot be checked, as there is no DNA. CDR1 is SQVTM and CDR2 is ANQGSEA in the germline V gene. The CDR3 covers 14 residues. The CDR3 region is CSVCNPGLGDEQYF.

The CDR3 sequence is CASRTRGTGELFF. This chain joins TRBV28 and TRBJ2-2; checking the TCRdb D call of TRBD2 is not possible without DNA. This CDR3 has 13 amino acids. From germline, CDR1 is MDHEN and CDR2 SYDVKM.